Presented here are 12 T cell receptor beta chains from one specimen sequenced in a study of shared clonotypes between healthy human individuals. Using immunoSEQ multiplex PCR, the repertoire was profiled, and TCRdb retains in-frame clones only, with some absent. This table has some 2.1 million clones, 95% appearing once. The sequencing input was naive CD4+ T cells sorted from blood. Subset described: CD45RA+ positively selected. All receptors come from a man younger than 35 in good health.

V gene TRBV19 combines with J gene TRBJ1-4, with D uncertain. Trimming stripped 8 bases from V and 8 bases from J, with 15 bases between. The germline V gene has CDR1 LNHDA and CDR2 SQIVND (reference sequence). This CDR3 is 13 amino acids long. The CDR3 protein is CASRGDPGEKLFF. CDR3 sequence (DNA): TGTGCCAGTCGGGGTGACCCGGGGGAAAAACTGTTTTTT.

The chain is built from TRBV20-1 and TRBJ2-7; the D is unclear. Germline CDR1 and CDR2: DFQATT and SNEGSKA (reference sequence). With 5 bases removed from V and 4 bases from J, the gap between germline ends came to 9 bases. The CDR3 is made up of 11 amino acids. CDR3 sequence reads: CSAAVGYEQYF. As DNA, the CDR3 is TGCAGTGCTGCCGTAGGGTACGAGCAGTACTTC.

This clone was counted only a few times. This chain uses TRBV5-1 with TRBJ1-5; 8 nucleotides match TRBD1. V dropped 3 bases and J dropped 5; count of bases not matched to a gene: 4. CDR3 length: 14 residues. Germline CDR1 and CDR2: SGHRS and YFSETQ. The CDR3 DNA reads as TGCGCCAGCAGCTCCACAGGGGGGGATCAGCCCCAGCATTTT. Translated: CASSSTGGDQPQHF.

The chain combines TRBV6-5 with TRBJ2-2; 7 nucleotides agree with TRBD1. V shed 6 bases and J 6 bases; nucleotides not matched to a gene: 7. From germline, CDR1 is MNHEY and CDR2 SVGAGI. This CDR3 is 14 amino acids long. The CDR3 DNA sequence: TGTGCCAGCAGGACGGACAGGCCCTCCGGGGAGCTGTTTTTT. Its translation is CASRTDRPSGELFF.

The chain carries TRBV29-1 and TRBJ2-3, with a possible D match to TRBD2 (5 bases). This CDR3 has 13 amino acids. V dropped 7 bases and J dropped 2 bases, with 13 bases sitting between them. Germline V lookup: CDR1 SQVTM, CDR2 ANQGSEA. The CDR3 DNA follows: TGCAGCGGTTCGCGGGCATCCACAGATACGCAGTATTTT. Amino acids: CSGSRASTDTQYF.

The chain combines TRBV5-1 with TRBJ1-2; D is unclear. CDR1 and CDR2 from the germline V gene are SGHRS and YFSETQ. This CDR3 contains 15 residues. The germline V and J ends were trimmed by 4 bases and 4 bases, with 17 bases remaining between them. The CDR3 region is CASSDDVGRGYGYTF. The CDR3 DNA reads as TGCGCCAGCAGCGACGACGTAGGGCGAGGCTATGGCTACACCTTC.

The CDR3 DNA reads TGTGCCAGCAGCGGGCACGGACAGGCAAGGGGTGAGCAGTTCTTC. This gives the protein CASSGHGQARGEQFF. This chain joins TRBV21-1 and TRBJ2-1; the table's D call of TRBD1 was not tested on the DNA. TRBV21-1 is classified as a pseudogene. The CDR3 totals 15 residues.

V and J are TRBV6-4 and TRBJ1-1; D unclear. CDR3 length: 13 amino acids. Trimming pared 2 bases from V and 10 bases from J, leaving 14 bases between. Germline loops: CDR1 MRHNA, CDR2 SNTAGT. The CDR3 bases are TGTGCCAGCAGTGACGGGGTTGGGCAGGCAGCTTTCTTT. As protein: CASSDGVGQAAFF.

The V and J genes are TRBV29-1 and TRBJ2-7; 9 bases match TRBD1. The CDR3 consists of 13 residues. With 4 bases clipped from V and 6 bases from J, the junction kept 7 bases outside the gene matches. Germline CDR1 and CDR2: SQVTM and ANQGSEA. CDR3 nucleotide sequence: TGCAGCGTTGGGTCGGGACAGGGCCTCGAGCAGTACTTC. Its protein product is CSVGSGQGLEQYF.

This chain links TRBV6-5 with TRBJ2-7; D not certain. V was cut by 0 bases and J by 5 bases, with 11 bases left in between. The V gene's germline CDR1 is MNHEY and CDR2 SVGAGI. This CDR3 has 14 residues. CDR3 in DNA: TGTGCCAGCAGTTACTCGTCTTTAAGGAACGAGCAGTACTTC. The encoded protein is CASSYSSLRNEQYF.

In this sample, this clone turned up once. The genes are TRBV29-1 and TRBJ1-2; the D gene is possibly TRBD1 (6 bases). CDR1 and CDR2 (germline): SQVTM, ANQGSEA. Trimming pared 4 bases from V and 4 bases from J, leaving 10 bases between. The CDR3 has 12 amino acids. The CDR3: CSVGGASYGYTF. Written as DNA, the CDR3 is TGCAGCGTTGGGGGGGCTAGCTATGGCTACACCTTC. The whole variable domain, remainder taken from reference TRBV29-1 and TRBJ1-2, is SAVISQKPSRDICQRGTSLTIQCQVDSQVTMMFWYRQQPGQSLTLIATANQGSEATYESGFVIDKFPISRPNLTFSTLTVSNMSPEDSSIYLCSVGGASYGYTFGSGTRLTVV.

The CDR3 DNA reads TGTGCCATCAGCTCCTCTGGGACTAGCGGGAGACAAGAGACCCAGTACTTC. Amino acids: CAISSSGTSGRQETQYF. This chain uses TRBV10-3 with TRBJ2-5; 14 nucleotides align to TRBD2. Trimming cost V 6 bases and J 2 bases; bases outside gene matches: 8. The CDR3 is made up of 17 amino acids. Germline V gene lookup returns CDR1 ENHRY and CDR2 SYGVKD.